What follows describes a single T cell receptor (beta chain). Its target is unknown. This specimen belongs to a study of T cell responses to AZD1222 COVID-19 vaccine. General study findings and limits: Unmutated regions of variants are reportedly targeted by nearly half of spike-specific TCRs. Along spike, vaccine-associated CD4 TCRs were found throughout, with dominance at 160-218 and 743-854. Repertoire sampling happened only post peak T cell response. Recipients of AZD1222 seropositive at baseline numbered only six or seven.

Clones were sequenced by immunoSEQ multiplex PCR, and TCRdb holds only the in-frame ones, with some missing. The sample includes more than 140,000 clones, about 91% of them seen just once. The sequence derives from an adult in good health. The sample consisted of peripheral blood, taken on day 0 of MenACWY control vaccination.

CDR3 residues: CASSQVAEGGDEKLFF. CDR3 DNA sequence: TGCGCCAGCAGCCAAGTAGCGGAGGGAGGTGATGAAAAACTGTTTTTT. This rearrangement joins TRBV4-1 to TRBJ1-4; D remains unclear. Germline CDR1 and CDR2: MGHRA and YSYEKL. Trimming removed 1 base from V and 6 bases from J, with 15 bases in between. CDR3 size: 16 residues.